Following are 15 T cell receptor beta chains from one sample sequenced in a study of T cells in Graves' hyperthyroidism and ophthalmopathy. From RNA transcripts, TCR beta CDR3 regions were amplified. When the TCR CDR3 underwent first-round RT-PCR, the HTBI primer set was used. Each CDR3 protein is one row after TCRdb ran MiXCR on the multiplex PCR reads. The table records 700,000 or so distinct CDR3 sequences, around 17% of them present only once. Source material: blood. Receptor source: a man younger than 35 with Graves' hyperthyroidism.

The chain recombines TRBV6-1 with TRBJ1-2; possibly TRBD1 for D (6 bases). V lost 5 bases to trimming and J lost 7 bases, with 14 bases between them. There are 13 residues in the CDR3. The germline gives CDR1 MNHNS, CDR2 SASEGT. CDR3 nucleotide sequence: TGTGCCAGCAGTCCCACAGGGTTCAGTGGCTACACCTTC. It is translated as CASSPTGFSGYTF.

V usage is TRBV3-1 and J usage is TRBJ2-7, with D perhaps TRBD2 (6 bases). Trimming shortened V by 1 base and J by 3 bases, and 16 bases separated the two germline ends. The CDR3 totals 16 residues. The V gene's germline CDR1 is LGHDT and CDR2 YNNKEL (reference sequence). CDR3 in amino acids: CASSQVSTSPGYEQYF. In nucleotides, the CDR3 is TGTGCCAGCAGCCAAGTCAGCACTAGCCCGGGCTACGAGCAGTACTTC.

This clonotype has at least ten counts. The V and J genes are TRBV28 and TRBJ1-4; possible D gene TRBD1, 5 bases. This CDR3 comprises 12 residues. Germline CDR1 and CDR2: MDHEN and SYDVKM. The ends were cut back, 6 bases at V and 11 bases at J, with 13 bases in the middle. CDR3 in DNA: TGTGCCAGCAGGCAGGGCGGGGAGAAACTGTTTTTT. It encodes CASRQGGEKLFF.

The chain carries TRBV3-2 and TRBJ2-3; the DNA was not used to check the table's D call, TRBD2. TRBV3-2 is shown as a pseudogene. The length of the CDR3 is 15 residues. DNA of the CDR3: TGTGCCAGCATCCCGGAGGGGATTAGCACAGATACGCAGTATTTT. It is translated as CASIPEGISTDTQYF.

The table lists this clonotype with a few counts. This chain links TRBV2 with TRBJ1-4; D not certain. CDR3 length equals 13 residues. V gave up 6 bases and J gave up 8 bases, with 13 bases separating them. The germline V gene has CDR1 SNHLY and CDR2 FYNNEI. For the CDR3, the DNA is TGTGCCAGCAGCGGAGGGAGTCTCGAAAAACTGTTTTTT. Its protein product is CASSGGSLEKLFF.

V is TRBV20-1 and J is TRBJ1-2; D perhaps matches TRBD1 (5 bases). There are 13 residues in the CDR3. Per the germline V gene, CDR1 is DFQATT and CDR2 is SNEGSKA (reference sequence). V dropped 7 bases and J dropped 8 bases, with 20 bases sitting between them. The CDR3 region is CSVSGAGINGYTF. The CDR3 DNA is TGCAGTGTCTCCGGGGCAGGGATAAACGGCTACACCTTC.

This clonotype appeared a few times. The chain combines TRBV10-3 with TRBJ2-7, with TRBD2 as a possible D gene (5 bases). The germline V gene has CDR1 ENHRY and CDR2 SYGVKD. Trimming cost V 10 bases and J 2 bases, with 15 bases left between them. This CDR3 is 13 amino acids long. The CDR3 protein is CASLRENTYEQYF. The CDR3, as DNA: TGTGCCAGTTTGAGGGAGAATACCTACGAGCAGTACTTC.

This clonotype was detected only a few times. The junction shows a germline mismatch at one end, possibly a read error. The CDR3 protein is CASSKGGAVDTRYF. CDR3 nucleotides: TGTGCCAGCAGTAAGGGGGGCGCGGTAGATACGCGGTATTTT. J is TRBJ2-3 and V is TRBV11-3; D is tentatively TRBD1 or TRBD2 (6 bases each). From germline, CDR1 is SGHNT and CDR2 YENEEA. The CDR3 has 14 amino acids.

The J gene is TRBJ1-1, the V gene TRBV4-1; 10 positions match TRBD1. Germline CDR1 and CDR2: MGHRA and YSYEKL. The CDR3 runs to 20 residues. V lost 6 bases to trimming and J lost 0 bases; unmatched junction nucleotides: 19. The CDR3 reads CASSLRLSGQGRRMNTEAFF. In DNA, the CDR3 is TGCGCCAGCAGTCTACGTCTTTCGGGACAGGGGAGGAGGATGAACACTGAAGCTTTCTTT.

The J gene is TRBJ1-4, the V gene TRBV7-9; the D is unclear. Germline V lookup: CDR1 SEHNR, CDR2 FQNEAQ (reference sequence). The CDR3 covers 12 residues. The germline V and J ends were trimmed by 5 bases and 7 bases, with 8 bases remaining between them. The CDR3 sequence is CASSDLGEKLFF. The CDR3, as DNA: TGTGCCAGCAGCGACTTAGGTGAAAAACTGTTTTTT.

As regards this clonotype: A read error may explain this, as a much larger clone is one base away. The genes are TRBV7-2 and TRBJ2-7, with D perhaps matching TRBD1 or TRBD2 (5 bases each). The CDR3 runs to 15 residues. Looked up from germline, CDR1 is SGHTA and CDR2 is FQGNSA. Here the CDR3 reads CASSLVRDGSYKQYF. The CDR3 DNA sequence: TGTGCCAGCAGCTTAGTTCGGGACGGCTCCTACAAGCAGTACTTC.

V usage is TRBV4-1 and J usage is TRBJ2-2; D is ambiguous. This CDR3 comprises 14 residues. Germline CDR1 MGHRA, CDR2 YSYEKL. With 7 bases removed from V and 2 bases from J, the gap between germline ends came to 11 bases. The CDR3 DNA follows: TGCGCCAGCAAGTGGGGTACAAACACCGGGGAGCTGTTTTTT. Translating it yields CASKWGTNTGELFF.

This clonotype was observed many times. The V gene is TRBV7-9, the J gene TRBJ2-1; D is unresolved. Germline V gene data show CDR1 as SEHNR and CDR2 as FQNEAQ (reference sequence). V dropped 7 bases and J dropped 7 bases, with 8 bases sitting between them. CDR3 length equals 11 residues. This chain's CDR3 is CASNLGNEQFF. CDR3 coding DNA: TGTGCCAGCAACCTGGGGAATGAGCAGTTCTTC.

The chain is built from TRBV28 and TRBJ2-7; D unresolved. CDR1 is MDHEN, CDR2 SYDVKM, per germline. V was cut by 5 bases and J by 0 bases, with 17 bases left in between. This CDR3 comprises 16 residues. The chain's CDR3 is CASSRASESYSYEQYF. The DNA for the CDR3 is TGTGCCAGCAGTCGGGCCTCGGAGAGCTACTCCTACGAGCAGTACTTC.

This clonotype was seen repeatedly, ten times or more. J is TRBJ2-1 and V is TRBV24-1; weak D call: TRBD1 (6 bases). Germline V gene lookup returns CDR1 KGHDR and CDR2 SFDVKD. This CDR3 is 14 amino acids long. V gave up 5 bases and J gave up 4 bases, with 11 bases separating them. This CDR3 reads CATSGRGSYNEQFF. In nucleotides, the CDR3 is TGTGCCACCAGTGGCAGGGGCTCTTACAATGAGCAGTTCTTC.